This TCR beta chain derives from a study of blood T cell repertoires in COVID-19. Across the whole study: The United States, Italy and Spain supplied acute and convalescent COVID-19 samples. In each case, the material was cDNA or gDNA derived from T cells, B-cell-depleted T cells, or PBMCs.

As originally analysed: Scientists estimated how many nucleated cells there were by amplifying reference gene primers. Sequenced by immunoSEQ multiplex PCR; TCRdb stores in-frame clones only, minus some. V and J calls plus clone size are reproduced from that table; the DNA served to infer D and trimming. The sample yields 110,000 to 150,000 clones, around 80% seen once. The V gene's germline CDR1 is MNHEY and CDR2 SVGAGI. Deletions cut 7 bases from V and 2 bases from J, with 9 bases between. CDR3 length: 13 residues. The chain combines TRBV6-5 with TRBJ2-1; possible D gene TRBD1, 6 bases. Sequencing used peripheral blood. The receptor comes from an older woman with acute or convalescent COVID-19. The DNA of the CDR3 is TGTGCCAGCACCCCAGGGGCCTACAATGAGCAGTTCTTC. Residues: CASTPGAYNEQFF.